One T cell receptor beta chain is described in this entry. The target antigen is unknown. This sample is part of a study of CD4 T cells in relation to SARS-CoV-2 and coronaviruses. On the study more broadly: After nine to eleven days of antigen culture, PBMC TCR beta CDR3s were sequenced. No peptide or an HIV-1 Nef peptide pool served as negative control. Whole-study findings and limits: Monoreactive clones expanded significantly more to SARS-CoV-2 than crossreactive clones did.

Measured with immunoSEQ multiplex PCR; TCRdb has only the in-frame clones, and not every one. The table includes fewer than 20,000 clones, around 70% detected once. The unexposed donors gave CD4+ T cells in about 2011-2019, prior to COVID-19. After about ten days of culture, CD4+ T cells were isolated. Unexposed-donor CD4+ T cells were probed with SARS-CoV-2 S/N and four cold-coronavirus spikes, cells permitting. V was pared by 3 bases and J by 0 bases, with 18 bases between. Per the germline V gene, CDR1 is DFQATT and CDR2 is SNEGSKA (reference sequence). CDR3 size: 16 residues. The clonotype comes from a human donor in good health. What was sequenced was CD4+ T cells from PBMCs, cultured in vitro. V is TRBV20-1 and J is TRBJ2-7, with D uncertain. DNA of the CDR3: TGCAGTGCTAGTATCCTGGGCACCTTTAGCTCCTACGAGCAGTACTTC. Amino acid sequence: CSASILGTFSSYEQYF.